This T cell receptor beta chain was recorded in a study of blood T cell repertoires in COVID-19. Study as a whole: Acute-phase and convalescent COVID-19 samples originated in the United States, Italy and Spain.

Assay: immunoSEQ multiplex PCR; the TCRdb copy retains only in-frame clones and omits some. The data show fewer than 500,000 clones, approximately 90% seen once. This CDR3 region has 13 residues. V lost 1 base, J lost 11 bases, and 5 bases stayed unmatched. Germline-derived CDR1 and CDR2 are SEHNR and FQNEAQ (reference sequence). The sample consisted of peripheral blood. This sequence was found in a man younger than 35 with COVID-19, enrolled during active disease. The chain has TRBV7-9 and TRBJ2-7; 10 positions agree with TRBD1. The CDR3 coding sequence is TGTGCCAGCAGCTTAGGGACAGGGGGTGAGGAGTACTTC. Translation: CASSLGTGGEEYF.